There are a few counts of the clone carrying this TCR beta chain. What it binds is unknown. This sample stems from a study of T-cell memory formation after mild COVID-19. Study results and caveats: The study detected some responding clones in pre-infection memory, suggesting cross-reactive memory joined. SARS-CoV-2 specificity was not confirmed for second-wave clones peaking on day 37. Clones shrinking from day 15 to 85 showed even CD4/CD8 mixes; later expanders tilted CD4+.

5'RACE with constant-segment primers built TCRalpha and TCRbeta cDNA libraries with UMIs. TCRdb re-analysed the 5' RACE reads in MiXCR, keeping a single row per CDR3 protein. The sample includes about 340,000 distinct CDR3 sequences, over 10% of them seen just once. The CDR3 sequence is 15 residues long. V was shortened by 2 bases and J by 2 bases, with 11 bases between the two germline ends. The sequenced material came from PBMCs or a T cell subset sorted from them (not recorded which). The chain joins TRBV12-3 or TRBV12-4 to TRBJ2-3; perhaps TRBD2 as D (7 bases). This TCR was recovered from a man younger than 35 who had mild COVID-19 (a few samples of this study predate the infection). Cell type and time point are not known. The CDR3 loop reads CASSLRGGYTDTQYF. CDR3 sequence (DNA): TGTGCCAGCAGTTTACGCGGGGGCTACACAGATACGCAGTATTTT.